The 3 T cell receptor beta chains in this list originate from one sample, sequenced in a study of blood T cells in healthy people across ages. Sample-barcoded 5' priming and a J-beta primer mix drove a second PCR of roughly 6 to 12 cycles. From the 5' RACE reads, TCRdb called clonotypes with MiXCR, one entry per CDR3 protein. Of approximately 1.5 million distinct CDR3 sequences detected, about 32% appear once; the ten largest clones hold 10% to 12%. Sequencing input: blood. The receptor set was obtained from a woman aged 25 to 45 in good health.

In the case of this clonotype: This CDR3 is missing its conserved last phenylalanine or tryptophan, likely due to a read error. V usage is TRBV20-1 and J usage is TRBJ2-3; D not resolved. CDR1 DFQATT and CDR2 SNEGSKA come from the germline V gene (reference sequence). This CDR3 is 12 amino acids long. The V gene lost 8 bases and the J gene lost 2 bases, with 11 bases spanning the gap. This chain's CDR3 is CSPDGITDTQYL. The CDR3 nucleotides are TGCAGTCCGGACGGAATCACAGATACGCAGTATTTG.

Concerning this clonotype itself: The junction shows a germline mismatch at one end, possibly a read error. This chain joins TRBV20-1 and TRBJ2-1, with a tentative D call TRBD2 (7 bases). CDR3 length: 15 residues. Germline V gene lookup returns CDR1 DFQATT and CDR2 SNEGSKA (reference sequence). CDR3 amino acids: CSARDGGGSDNEQFF. As DNA, the CDR3 is TGCAGTGCTAGAGATGGGGGGGGCTCCGACAATGAGCAGTTCTTC.

In the case of this clonotype: A single base separates this from a much larger clone, so it may be a read error. V and J are TRBV29-1 and TRBJ1-2; D gene uncertain. The CDR3 runs to 14 residues. CDR1 is SQVTM, CDR2 ANQGSEA, per germline. The DNA of the CDR3 is TGCAGGGCACACGACGGTTTAGCTAACTATGGCTACACCTTC. This sequence encodes CRAHDGLANYGYTF.